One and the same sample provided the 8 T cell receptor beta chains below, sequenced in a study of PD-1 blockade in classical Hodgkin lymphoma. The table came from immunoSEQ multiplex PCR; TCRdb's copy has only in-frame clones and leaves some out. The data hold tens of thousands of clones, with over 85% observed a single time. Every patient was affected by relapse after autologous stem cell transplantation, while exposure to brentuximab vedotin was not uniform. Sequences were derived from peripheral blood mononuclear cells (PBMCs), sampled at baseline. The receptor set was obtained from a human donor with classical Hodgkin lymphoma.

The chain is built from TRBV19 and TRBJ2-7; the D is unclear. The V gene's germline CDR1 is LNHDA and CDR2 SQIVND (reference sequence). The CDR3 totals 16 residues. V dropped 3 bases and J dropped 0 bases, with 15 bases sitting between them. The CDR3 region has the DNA TGTGCCAGTAGTATTAAGATGGGGTGGAACTCCTACGAGCAGTACTTC. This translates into CASSIKMGWNSYEQYF.

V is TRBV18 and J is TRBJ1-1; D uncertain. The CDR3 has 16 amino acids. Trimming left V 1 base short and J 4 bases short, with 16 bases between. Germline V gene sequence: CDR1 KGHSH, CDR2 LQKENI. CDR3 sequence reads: CASSPQGSPLSTEAFF. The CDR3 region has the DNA TGTGCCAGCTCACCACAAGGGTCTCCCTTGAGCACTGAAGCTTTCTTT. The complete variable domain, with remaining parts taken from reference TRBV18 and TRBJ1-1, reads NAGVMQNPRHLVRRRGQEARLRCSPMKGHSHVYWYRQLPEEGLKFMVYLQKENIIDESGMPKERFSAEFPKEGPSILRIQQVVRGDSAAYFCASSPQGSPLSTEAFFGQGTRLTVV.

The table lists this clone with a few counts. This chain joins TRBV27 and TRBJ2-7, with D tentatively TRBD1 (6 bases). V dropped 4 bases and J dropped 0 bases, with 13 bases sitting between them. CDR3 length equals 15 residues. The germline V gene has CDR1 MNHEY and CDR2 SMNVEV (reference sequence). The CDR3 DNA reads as TGTGCCAGCAGTTCGACAGGTAGGCCCTCCTACGAGCAGTACTTC. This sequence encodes CASSSTGRPSYEQYF.

CDR3 loop: CASRTGGGEQYF. The CDR3 DNA follows: TGTGCCAGTCGTACAGGGGGTGGCGAGCAGTACTTC. The chain links TRBV27 to TRBJ2-7; TRBD1 matches 8 bases. Germline V CDR1 and CDR2: MNHEY, SMNVEV (reference sequence). The CDR3 is made up of 12 amino acids. V lost 9 bases and J lost 6; bases outside the gene matches: 7.

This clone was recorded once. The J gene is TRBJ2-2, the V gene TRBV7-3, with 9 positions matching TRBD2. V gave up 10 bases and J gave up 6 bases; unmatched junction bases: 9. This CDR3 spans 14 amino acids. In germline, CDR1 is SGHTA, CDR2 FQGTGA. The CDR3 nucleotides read TGTGCCACCGGGGCTAGCGGGATTCCCGGGGAGCTGTTTTTT. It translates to CATGASGIPGELFF.

The chain's CDR3 is CASSFNRAYEQYF. CDR3 in DNA: TGTGCCAGCAGCTTCAACAGAGCCTACGAGCAGTACTTC. The chain is built from TRBV7-9 and TRBJ2-7; D not resolved. This CDR3 contains 13 residues. CDR1 is SEHNR, CDR2 FQNEAQ, per germline (reference sequence). Trimming stripped 3 bases from V and 2 bases from J, with 8 bases between.

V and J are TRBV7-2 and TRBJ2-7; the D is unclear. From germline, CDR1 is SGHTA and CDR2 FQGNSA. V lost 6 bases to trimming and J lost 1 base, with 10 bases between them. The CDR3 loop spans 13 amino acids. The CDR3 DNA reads TGTGCCAGCAGTCCAGCATGGTCCTACGAGCAGTACTTC. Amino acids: CASSPAWSYEQYF.

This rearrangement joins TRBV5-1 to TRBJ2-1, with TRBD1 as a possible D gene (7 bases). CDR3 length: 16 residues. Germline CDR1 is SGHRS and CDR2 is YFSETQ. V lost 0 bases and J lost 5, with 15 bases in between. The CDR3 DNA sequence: TGCGCCAGCAGCTTGGGCGGGACAGTAATAGACAATGAGCAGTTCTTC. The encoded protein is CASSLGGTVIDNEQFF.